The 25 T cell receptor beta chains below all came from one sample that was sequenced in a study of T cells in localized non-small cell lung cancer. The assay was immunoSEQ multiplex PCR, and TCRdb's table has in-frame clones only and misses some. The data contain over 8,500 clones, approximately 85% of them singletons. Sequencing was performed on peripheral blood mononuclear cells, taken before any cancer treatment. These receptors all stem from a female donor at least 60 years old with stage II lung adenocarcinoma.

The chain couples TRBV5-1 to TRBJ1-2; unclear D gene. CDR3 size: 15 residues. Trimming took 1 base from V and 4 from J, leaving 14 bases between them. Germline assignment: CDR1 SGHRS and CDR2 YFSETQ. This chain's CDR3 is CASSLTEKRTYGYTF. The CDR3 DNA reads TGCGCCAGCAGCTTGACCGAGAAACGGACCTATGGCTACACCTTC.

The chain links TRBV5-4 to TRBJ2-7; TRBD2 aligns across 7 bases. V was clipped by 4 bases and J by 3 bases; unmatched bases: 10. The CDR3 sequence is 15 residues long. Per the germline V gene, CDR1 is SGHNT and CDR2 is YYREEE (reference sequence). CDR3 amino acids: CASSRRGSGRYEQYF. The CDR3 nucleotides read TGTGCCAGCAGCCGGCGCGGGAGCGGGCGCTACGAGCAGTACTTC. Full variable domain (remainder filled in from reference TRBV5-4 and TRBJ2-7): ETGVTQSPTHLIKTRGQQVTLRCSSQSGHNTVSWYQQALGQGPQFIFQYYREEENGRGNFPPRFSGLQFPNYSSELNVNALELDDSALYLCASSRRGSGRYEQYFGPGTRLTVT.

This clone was counted once. The chain joins TRBV6-1 to TRBJ1-1; TRBD1 aligns across 7 bases. CDR1 is MNHNS, CDR2 SASEGT, per germline. The V segment lost 5 bases and the J segment 1 base; nucleotides outside the gene matches: 1. The CDR3 sequence is 13 residues long. The CDR3 region is CASSRQGNTEAFF. The CDR3, as DNA: TGTGCCAGCAGTCGACAGGGGAACACTGAAGCTTTCTTT.

J is TRBJ2-2 and V is TRBV29-1; the D is unclear. The V and J ends lost 2 bases and 8 bases respectively, with 12 bases between them. In germline, CDR1 is SQVTM, CDR2 ANQGSEA. The CDR3 is 13 residues long. The CDR3 loop reads CSVELVVPGELFF. The CDR3 DNA reads as TGCAGCGTTGAACTTGTGGTTCCAGGGGAGCTGTTTTTT.

V gene TRBV5-1 combines with J gene TRBJ2-1; 12 nucleotides line up with TRBD2. Trimming removed 4 bases from V and 5 bases from J; junction bases left unmatched: 13. Germline V gives CDR1 SGHRS, CDR2 YFSETQ. The CDR3 totals 18 residues. As DNA, the CDR3 is TGCGCCAGCAGCCGACTAGCGGGAGCCTTTGAGCCCCACAATGAGCAGTTCTTC. The encoded protein is CASSRLAGAFEPHNEQFF.

V and J are TRBV5-1 and TRBJ2-3; a possible D gene is TRBD1 (5 bases). Per the germline V gene, CDR1 is SGHRS and CDR2 is YFSETQ. This CDR3 has 14 residues. The V end lost 2 bases, the J end lost 4 bases, and 11 bases lay between the germline ends. The CDR3 loop reads CASSFEGEADTQYF. CDR3 DNA: TGCGCCAGCAGCTTTGAAGGGGAAGCAGATACGCAGTATTTT.

The chain links TRBV5-1 to TRBJ2-3; perhaps TRBD2 as D (6 bases). CDR3 length: 14 amino acids. CDR1 and CDR2 (germline): SGHRS, YFSETQ. Trimming removed 0 bases at V and 2 bases at J, with 7 bases between. CDR3 nucleotides: TGCGCCAGCAGCTTGGGGACTACCACAGATACGCAGTATTTT. It encodes CASSLGTTTDTQYF.

The chain recombines TRBV11-2 with TRBJ2-7; D gene uncertain. V was clipped by 4 bases and J by 5 bases, with 6 bases between them. From germline, CDR1 is SGHAT and CDR2 FQNNGV. The CDR3 contains 11 residues. CDR3 DNA sequence: TGTGCCAGCAGCTCGACTCACGAGCAGTACTTC. Its protein product is CASSSTHEQYF. The complete variable domain, with remaining parts taken from reference TRBV11-2 and TRBJ2-7, reads EAGVAQSPRYKIIEKRQSVAFWCNPISGHATLYWYQQILGQGPKLLIQFQNNGVVDDSQLPKDRFSAERLKGVDSTLKIQPAKLEDSAVYLCASSSTHEQYFGPGTRLTVT.

The table lists this clone with a few counts. V usage is TRBV5-4 and J usage is TRBJ2-5; 10 nucleotides agree with TRBD1. The V segment lost 3 bases and the J segment 5 bases; nucleotides outside the gene matches: 4. Germline V lookup: CDR1 SGHNT, CDR2 YYREEE (reference sequence). CDR3 length: 14 residues. The CDR3 bases are TGTGCCAGCAGCTGGGACAGGGGAGCGGAGACCCAGTACTTC. This codes for CASSWDRGAETQYF. The full variable domain, with the rest looked up from reference TRBV5-4 and TRBJ2-5, is ETGVTQSPTHLIKTRGQQVTLRCSSQSGHNTVSWYQQALGQGPQFIFQYYREEENGRGNFPPRFSGLQFPNYSSELNVNALELDDSALYLCASSWDRGAETQYFGPGTRLLVL.

The rearrangement uses TRBV5-4 and TRBJ1-4; D is possibly TRBD1 (6 bases). There are 14 residues in the CDR3. The germline V and J ends were trimmed by 2 bases and 6 bases, with 11 bases remaining between them. Per germline, CDR1 SGHNT and CDR2 YYREEE (reference sequence). In nucleotides, the CDR3 is TGTGCCAGCAGCTTACAGGGATCAGATGAAAAACTGTTTTTT. The encoded protein is CASSLQGSDEKLFF.

This clone has a single count. The chain has TRBV7-6 and TRBJ2-2; D is undetermined. The V gene lost 1 base and the J gene lost 3 bases, with 6 bases spanning the gap. This CDR3 contains 14 residues. The germline gives CDR1 SGHVS, CDR2 FNYEAQ. The chain's CDR3 is CASSLGTYTGELFF. Written as DNA, the CDR3 is TGTGCCAGCAGCTTAGGCACCTACACCGGGGAGCTGTTTTTT.

The chain recombines TRBV27 with TRBJ2-7; D possibly corresponds to TRBD2 (6 bases). This CDR3 has 14 residues. The ends were cut back, 2 bases at V and 0 bases at J, with 8 bases in the middle. Germline CDR1 reads MNHEY; CDR2 reads SMNVEV (reference sequence). CDR3 sequence: CASSLIGSSYEQYF. CDR3 in DNA: TGTGCCAGCAGTTTAATCGGGAGCTCCTACGAGCAGTACTTC.

V gene TRBV29-1 combines with J gene TRBJ1-1; D unclear. The germline V gene has CDR1 SQVTM and CDR2 ANQGSEA. The V gene lost 0 bases and the J gene lost 1 base, with 12 bases spanning the gap. The CDR3 sequence is 15 residues long. CDR3 in amino acids: CSVEDVGFWNTEAFF. CDR3 coding DNA: TGCAGCGTTGAAGATGTGGGGTTTTGGAACACTGAAGCTTTCTTT.

The chain combines TRBV7-9 with TRBJ1-1; no clear D. The CDR3 loop spans 14 amino acids. CDR1 is SEHNR and CDR2 is FQNEAQ in the germline V gene (reference sequence). Trimming took off 3 bases at V and 0 bases at J, with 8 bases between the two ends. For the CDR3, the DNA is TGTGCCAGCAGCTTGGTGTACATGAACACTGAAGCTTTCTTT. Translating gives CASSLVYMNTEAFF.

This chain uses TRBV28 with TRBJ2-5; no firm D call. From germline, CDR1 is MDHEN and CDR2 SYDVKM. The CDR3 contains 9 residues. V lost 8 bases, J lost 5 bases, and 3 bases lay in between. The CDR3 DNA reads as TGTGCCAGCGGTGAGACCCAGTACTTC. It specifies CASGETQYF.

This clone was counted a few times. The gene calls are TRBV19 and TRBJ2-4; tentative D call: TRBD1 (5 bases). V lost 5 bases to trimming and J lost 2 bases, with 10 bases between them. The CDR3 spans 14 residues. Germline V CDR1 and CDR2: LNHDA, SQIVND (reference sequence). The CDR3 here is CASSLGATKNIQYF. The CDR3, as DNA: TGTGCCAGTAGTCTAGGGGCAACCAAAAACATTCAGTACTTC.

CDR3 loop: CAWSGTGGVNTEAFF. The CDR3 DNA sequence: TGTGCCTGGAGTGGGACCGGGGGGGTTAACACTGAAGCTTTCTTT. The chain employs TRBV30 and TRBJ1-1; D is perhaps TRBD1 (5 bases). The CDR3 spans 15 residues. Germline V lookup: CDR1 GTSNPN, CDR2 SVGIG (reference sequence). Trimming left V 1 base short and J 2 bases short, with 14 bases between.

The V and J genes are TRBV11-2 and TRBJ1-4; 10 positions match TRBD1. J gave up 6 bases and V 5 bases, and 9 bases lay outside the gene matches. The CDR3 is made up of 16 amino acids. Germline V gene data show CDR1 as SGHAT and CDR2 as FQNNGV. CDR3 region: CASSLNPGTGDEKLFF. The CDR3 nucleotides read TGTGCCAGCAGCCTAAACCCTGGGACAGGGGATGAAAAACTGTTTTTT.

The V gene is TRBV19, the J gene TRBJ2-5; TRBD1 might be the D (6 bases). The CDR3 has 13 residues. The germline V gene encodes CDR1 LNHDA and CDR2 SQIVND (reference sequence). The V and J ends lost 5 bases and 4 bases respectively, with 11 bases between them. The CDR3 loop is CASSGGGGETQYF. CDR3 in DNA: TGTGCCAGTAGTGGTGGGGGCGGAGAGACCCAGTACTTC.

V and J are TRBV10-2 and TRBJ1-1, with D unclear. The CDR3 has 13 amino acids. V was trimmed by 8 bases and J by 0 bases, leaving 10 bases between them. The germline gives CDR1 WSHSY, CDR2 SAAADI. The CDR3: CASRNGMNTEAFF. The DNA of the CDR3 is TGCGCCAGCCGCAACGGCATGAACACTGAAGCTTTCTTT.

V and J are TRBV11-2 and TRBJ1-6; D remains unclear. The CDR3 is made up of 13 amino acids. V lost 2 bases and J 7 bases, leaving 6 bases between the germline ends. CDR1 is SGHAT, CDR2 FQNNGV, per germline. In DNA, the CDR3 is TGTGCCAGCAGCTTACGTCAGAATTCACCCCTCCACTTT. Translated: CASSLRQNSPLHF.

CDR3 sequence (DNA): TGTGCCAGTAGTATACAAGGTGGCTACGAGCAGTACTTC. Translation: CASSIQGGYEQYF. This chain links TRBV19 with TRBJ2-7; D uncertain. Between the trimmed V and J ends, which lost 2 bases and 3 bases, there was a span of 8 bases. The CDR3 is 13 amino acids. From germline, CDR1 is LNHDA and CDR2 SQIVND (reference sequence).

This clone showed up just a few times. The chain couples TRBV6-5 to TRBJ1-2, with D maybe TRBD1 (6 bases). This CDR3 region has 13 residues. Germline CDR1 reads MNHEY; CDR2 reads SVGAGI. The V end was cut by 6 bases, the J end by 7 bases, with 15 bases between. For the CDR3, the DNA is TGTGCCAGCAGCCGAGGGGGTTCGAGTGGCTACACCTTC. Its protein product is CASSRGGSSGYTF.

This clone appeared a single time. This chain connects TRBV4-1 to TRBJ2-7; 7 positions match TRBD1. J was trimmed by 0 bases and V by 4 bases; bases with no gene match: 6. The CDR3 covers 15 residues. Germline CDR1 is MGHRA and CDR2 is YSYEKL. This CDR3 is CASSRQGESSYEQYF. Here the CDR3 DNA reads TGCGCCAGCAGCCGACAGGGTGAGAGCTCCTACGAGCAGTACTTC.

V gene TRBV9 combines with J gene TRBJ2-3; 9 nucleotides match TRBD2. This CDR3 is built from 15 residues. V gave up 4 bases and J gave up 3 bases; unmatched junction bases: 6. The germline gives CDR1 SGDLS, CDR2 YYNGEE. The CDR3 here is CASSFSGSRTDTQYF. In nucleotides, the CDR3 is TGTGCCAGCAGCTTTAGCGGGAGTCGAACAGATACGCAGTATTTT.